The following is a T cell receptor (beta chain) sequence with its context. Its target is unknown. Authors of the study amplified TCR beta CDR3 regions from RNA transcripts. HTBI primers were used for first-round RT-PCR of the TCR CDR3. MiXCR was run by TCRdb on the multiplex PCR reads, yielding one entry per CDR3 protein. The sample contains some 250,000 distinct CDR3 sequences, approximately 15% of which appear only once. After removal of 6 bases from V and 0 bases from J, the junction contained 5 bases not matched to a gene. Germline loops: CDR1 KGHSH, CDR2 LQKENI. The CDR3 loop spans 15 amino acids. The data derive from a study of T cells in Graves' hyperthyroidism and ophthalmopathy. General study points: Peripheral blood also featured most of the thyroid clonotypes expanded above 0.001.

Uncontrolled infection, other autoimmune disease, pregnancy or lactation disqualified patients from enrolment. The sample taken for sequencing was blood. The receptor was isolated from a woman aged 40 to 50 with Graves' hyperthyroidism that later progressed to Graves' ophthalmopathy. This chain links TRBV18 with TRBJ1-5; 7 bases are a match to TRBD1. CDR3: CASSMGQLSNQPQHF. The CDR3 DNA reads as TGTGCCAGCTCTATGGGACAGCTTAGCAATCAGCCCCAGCATTTT.